A single sample is the source of the 4 T cell receptor beta chains below, sequenced in a study of post-analysis software for immune sequencing data. Unique-molecular-identifier-tagged TCR beta cDNA libraries were used. TCRdb called the PCR reads again in MiXCR, with one record for every CDR3 protein. The sample records hundreds of thousands of distinct CDR3 sequences, more than 50% being singletons. Study-wide points: TRBV5-6, TRBV5-1 and TRBV20-1 belonged to a set of roughly 5 TRBV segments that were more frequent in patients than controls.

These TCRs are of unknown antigen specificity. What was sequenced was blood. The receptors come from a girl aged 2-10 years with multiple sclerosis.

This clonotype was recorded once. V usage is TRBV7-9 and J usage is TRBJ2-5, with 9 positions matching TRBD1. CDR1 is SEHNR and CDR2 is FQNEAQ in the germline V gene (reference sequence). The CDR3 is made up of 15 amino acids. V was pared by 5 bases and J by 2 bases, with 6 bases of the junction left unmatched. The CDR3 spells CASSGSGTGQETQYF. In nucleotides, the CDR3 is TGTGCCAGCAGCGGGTCCGGGACAGGGCAAGAGACCCAGTACTTC.

The V and J genes are TRBV5-1 and TRBJ2-4; 9 bases map to TRBD1. The end of the DNA fits TRBJ2-7 better, so the J call may be wrong. Germline lookup yields CDR1 SGHRS and CDR2 YFSETQ. This CDR3 contains 16 residues. The CDR3 DNA reads as TGCGCCAGCAGCTTCTCCGGGACAGGGCTAAAGGACGAGCAGTACTTC. Its translation: CASSFSGTGLKDEQYF.

The rearrangement links TRBV10-3 to TRBJ2-7; 8 bases are shared with TRBD1. Germline CDR1 and CDR2: ENHRY and SYGVKD. The CDR3 sequence is 14 residues long. The trim removed 3 bases at V and 5 bases at J, leaving 6 bases unmatched. Here the CDR3 DNA reads TGTGCCATCAGTGAAGGACAGGGAGGCAACGAGCAGTACTTC. Translating it yields CAISEGQGGNEQYF.

The chain has TRBV29-1 and TRBJ2-7; D possibly matches TRBD1 or TRBD2 (5 bases each). Germline-derived CDR1 and CDR2 are SQVTM and ANQGSEA. The CDR3 spans 15 residues. Trimming took 3 bases from V and 0 from J, leaving 15 bases between them. CDR3: CSVEVRGPNSYEQYF. The DNA for the CDR3 is TGCAGCGTTGAGGTTAGGGGACCCAACTCCTACGAGCAGTACTTC.